Each of the 32 T cell receptor beta chains below was sequenced from the same sample in a study of radiotherapy plus CTLA-4 blockade in lung cancer. Assay used: immunoSEQ multiplex PCR; TCRdb lists only in-frame clones, some missing. This table holds approximately 80,000 clones, 70% to 85% found once. This specimen consisted of peripheral blood, obtained from a patient treated with radiotherapy plus ipilimumab. The receptors originated from a human donor with non-small cell lung cancer whose response to radiotherapy plus ipilimumab could not be evaluated.

The chain is built from TRBV4-3 and TRBJ2-5, with 10 positions matching TRBD2. This CDR3 is built from 14 residues. Per germline, CDR1 LGHNA and CDR2 YSLEER. With V trimmed by 4 bases and J by 2 bases, 1 base remained unmatched. The CDR3 DNA reads as TGCGCCAGCAGCCGAGCGGGGGGGCAAGAGACCCAGTACTTC. This translates into CASSRAGGQETQYF.

The J gene is TRBJ1-1, the V gene TRBV19; TRBD1 matches 7 bases. There are 14 residues in the CDR3. Germline V CDR1 and CDR2: LNHDA, SQIVND (reference sequence). V was clipped by 10 bases and J by 8 bases; unmatched bases: 16. CDR3: CATLGQPYVAEAFF. The CDR3 nucleotides are TGTGCCACCCTGGGACAGCCTTATGTGGCCGAAGCTTTCTTT. Combining the CDR3 with reference TRBV19 and TRBJ1-1 gives the whole variable domain DGGITQSPKYLFRKEGQNVTLSCEQNLNHDAMYWYRQDPGQGLRLIYYSQIVNDFQKGDIAEGYSVSREKKESFPLTVTSAQKNPTAFYLCATLGQPYVAEAFFGQGTRLTVV.

This clone has at least ten counts. V gene TRBV29-1 combines with J gene TRBJ1-1; tentative D call: TRBD1 (6 bases). The CDR3 totals 14 residues. CDR1 and CDR2 (germline): SQVTM, ANQGSEA. Trimming removed 6 bases at V and 1 base at J, with 15 bases between. CDR3 residues: CSVAIPGQNTEAFF. The CDR3 nucleotides are TGCAGCGTCGCCATTCCGGGACAGAACACTGAAGCTTTCTTT.

This clone came up once. The chain combines TRBV4-3 with TRBJ2-2; D is unresolved. Trimming took 2 bases from V and 0 from J, leaving 7 bases between them. The CDR3 loop spans 15 amino acids. Germline V gene lookup returns CDR1 LGHNA and CDR2 YSLEER. The CDR3 sequence: CASSQQLANTGELFF. For the CDR3, the DNA is TGCGCCAGCAGCCAACAATTAGCGAACACCGGGGAGCTGTTTTTT.

The DNA for the CDR3 is TGCGCCAGCAGCTTGGGAGGCAGGGGGAAAGGCTACACCTTC. Its protein is CASSLGGRGKGYTF. The V call is TRBV5-1, the J call TRBJ1-2; 7 nucleotides match TRBD1. This CDR3 has 14 residues. The trim removed 0 bases at V and 8 bases at J, leaving 7 bases unmatched. Per the germline V gene, CDR1 is SGHRS and CDR2 is YFSETQ.

This chain connects TRBV27 to TRBJ2-3, with unresolved D. The germline V and J ends were trimmed by 6 bases and 1 base, with 11 bases remaining between them. CDR1 and CDR2 from the germline V gene are MNHEY and SMNVEV (reference sequence). The CDR3 consists of 14 residues. Here the CDR3 DNA reads TGTGCCAGCAGATCCCCCTCCCGCACAGATACGCAGTATTTT. It specifies CASRSPSRTDTQYF.

The DNA of the CDR3 is TGTGCCAGCAGCTGGACAGGGGACTACACCTTC. As protein: CASSWTGDYTF. The rearrangement links TRBV7-2 to TRBJ1-2, with 9 bases matching TRBD1. CDR1 and CDR2 from the germline V gene are SGHTA and FQGNSA. The CDR3 spans 11 residues. Trimming removed 4 bases from V and 10 bases from J; junction bases left unmatched: 1.

This clone was seen a handful of times. The sample has other DNA sequences that encode this CDR3 too. V is TRBV6-5 and J is TRBJ2-6, with D hard to call. With 2 bases removed from V and 0 bases from J, the gap between germline ends came to 5 bases. This CDR3 comprises 15 residues. Germline CDR1 MNHEY, CDR2 SVGAGI. The CDR3 sequence: CASSYRGSGANVLTF. In DNA, the CDR3 is TGTGCCAGCAGTTACCGCGGCTCTGGGGCCAACGTCCTGACTTTC.

CDR3: CASSLQQGMNTEAFF. The CDR3 DNA is TGTGCCAGCAGCCTTCAACAGGGCATGAACACTGAAGCTTTCTTT. V gene TRBV7-6 combines with J gene TRBJ1-1; D may be TRBD1 (6 bases). From germline, CDR1 is SGHVS and CDR2 FNYEAQ. CDR3 length: 15 amino acids. V was cut by 5 bases and J by 0 bases, with 13 bases left in between.

This clone was counted a single time. This rearrangement joins TRBV5-1 to TRBJ2-2; tentatively, D is TRBD2 (6 bases). CDR1 is SGHRS and CDR2 is YFSETQ in the germline V gene. The ends were cut back, 5 bases at V and 6 bases at J, with 11 bases in the middle. The CDR3 is 13 residues long. CDR3 amino acids: CASSRGDPGELFF. The CDR3, as DNA: TGCGCCAGCAGTCGCGGGGACCCCGGGGAGCTGTTTTTT. Using reference TRBV5-1 and TRBJ2-2 for the parts outside the CDR3, the full variable domain is KAGVTQTPRYLIKTRGQQVTLSCSPISGHRSVSWYQQTPGQGLQFLFEYFSETQRNKGNFPGRFSGRQFSNSRSEMNVSTLELGDSALYLCASSRGDPGELFFGEGSRLTVL.

V usage is TRBV2 and J usage is TRBJ1-4, with D uncertain. V gave up 6 bases and J gave up 6 bases, with 8 bases separating them. The germline gives CDR1 SNHLY, CDR2 FYNNEI. The CDR3 contains 12 residues. CDR3 residues: CASRRGDEKLFF. In DNA form, the CDR3 reads TGTGCCAGCAGGCGGGGAGATGAAAAACTGTTTTTT.

The gene calls are TRBV5-4 and TRBJ2-3, with no clear D. Germline V gives CDR1 SGHNT, CDR2 YYREEE (reference sequence). This CDR3 has 16 residues. Trimming stripped 7 bases from V and 0 bases from J, with 18 bases between. The CDR3 region has the DNA TGTGCCAGCCTCTCAGACACACCACATAGCACAGATACGCAGTATTTT. Amino acid sequence: CASLSDTPHSTDTQYF.

The rearrangement uses TRBV28 and TRBJ2-3, with unresolved D. V was clipped by 2 bases and J by 9 bases, with 9 bases between them. The CDR3 loop spans 12 amino acids. In germline, CDR1 is MDHEN, CDR2 SYDVKM. The CDR3 loop reads CASSLLRLTQYF. For the CDR3, the DNA is TGTGCCAGCAGTTTACTCAGGCTCACGCAGTATTTT.

This clone was recorded a few times. V and J are TRBV15 and TRBJ1-1, with D possibly matching TRBD1 (6 bases). The V end lost 0 bases, the J end lost 9 bases, and 8 bases lay between the germline ends. The CDR3 length is 12 residues. CDR1 is LNHNV and CDR2 is YYDKDF in the germline V gene (reference sequence). The CDR3: CATSRDQGKAFF. The CDR3 DNA reads TGTGCCACCAGCAGAGATCAGGGGAAAGCTTTCTTT.

The chain carries TRBV6-5 and TRBJ1-1; TRBD1 matches at 9 bases. Per germline, CDR1 MNHEY and CDR2 SVGAGI. Trimming cost V 6 bases and J 5 bases; bases outside gene matches: 7. The CDR3 has 14 residues. CDR3 in DNA: TGTGCCAGCAGGTTGAGGACAGGGGAAACTGAAGCTTTCTTT. It codes for CASRLRTGETEAFF.

The chain links TRBV18 to TRBJ1-3; 10 bases match TRBD1. Germline values: CDR1 KGHSH, CDR2 LQKENI. This CDR3 region has 15 residues. J lost 4 bases, V lost 10 bases, and 10 bases had no gene match. The DNA for the CDR3 is TGTGCCACCGCCGGGACAGGGGACAACGGAAACACCATATATTTT. It is translated as CATAGTGDNGNTIYF.

V is TRBV5-4 and J is TRBJ2-7; no definite D call. The germline V and J ends were trimmed by 3 bases and 0 bases, with 7 bases remaining between them. The CDR3 length is 13 residues. Germline V gene lookup returns CDR1 SGHNT and CDR2 YYREEE (reference sequence). The CDR3 nucleotides read TGTGCCAGCAGCTCCGAGGCCTCCTACGAGCAGTACTTC. As protein: CASSSEASYEQYF.

This chain connects TRBV5-1 to TRBJ1-1, with a possible D match to TRBD1 (6 bases). V was shortened by 0 bases and J by 4 bases, with 10 bases between the two germline ends. The CDR3 loop spans 14 amino acids. Looked up from germline, CDR1 is SGHRS and CDR2 is YFSETQ. DNA of the CDR3: TGCGCCAGCAGCTTGGGGGACATAACCACTGAAGCTTTCTTT. This gives the protein CASSLGDITTEAFF.

This clone occurred a few times. The gene calls are TRBV19 and TRBJ1-5; 8 bases agree with TRBD1. This CDR3 region has 14 residues. Germline assignment: CDR1 LNHDA and CDR2 SQIVND (reference sequence). Trimming removed 1 base from V and 4 bases from J; junction bases left unmatched: 0. CDR3 sequence reads: CASSIGTGNQPQHF. The CDR3 DNA sequence: TGTGCCAGTAGTATAGGGACAGGGAATCAGCCCCAGCATTTT. The entire variable domain, with the rest obtained from reference TRBV19 and TRBJ1-5, is as follows: DGGITQSPKYLFRKEGQNVTLSCEQNLNHDAMYWYRQDPGQGLRLIYYSQIVNDFQKGDIAEGYSVSREKKESFPLTVTSAQKNPTAFYLCASSIGTGNQPQHFGDGTRLSIL.

This sequence joins TRBV21-1 and TRBJ1-5; the D call TRBD1 from the table was never checked on the DNA. TRBV21-1 has pseudogene status. This CDR3 contains 18 residues. As DNA, the CDR3 is TGTGCCAGCAGCAAAAAAGGGGCGCAGCTGTATAGCAATCAGCCCCAGCATTTT. Residues: CASSKKGAQLYSNQPQHF.

This clone has more than one count but fewer than ten. The chain has TRBV6-5 and TRBJ1-2, with 8 bases fitting TRBD1. The germline CDR1 and CDR2 sequences are MNHEY and SVGAGI. This CDR3 is 14 amino acids long. Trimming removed 4 bases from V and 7 bases from J; junction bases left unmatched: 8. CDR3 in amino acids: CASSFQGQGRGYTF. CDR3 nucleotide sequence: TGTGCCAGCAGTTTCCAAGGACAGGGCCGTGGCTACACCTTC.

The chain uses TRBV13 and TRBJ2-7; 9 positions agree with TRBD2. The CDR3 length is 18 residues. Germline loops: CDR1 PRHDT, CDR2 FYEKMQ (reference sequence). Trimming at V came to 4 bases and at J to 3 bases, leaving 16 bases not matched to a gene. The CDR3 region has the DNA TGTGCCAGCAGCTCCCTACTAAGGGGAGCTAGCGGGGTCTACGAGCAGTACTTC. Protein: CASSSLLRGASGVYEQYF.

The CDR3 sequence: CASSNAGGIDEQYF. CDR3 DNA: TGTGCCAGTAGTAACGCGGGGGGTATTGACGAGCAGTACTTC. The chain joins TRBV19 to TRBJ2-7; 8 bases line up with TRBD2. The J segment lost 5 bases and the V segment lost 4 bases, leaving 7 bases of the junction unmatched. The CDR3 consists of 14 residues. The germline CDR1 and CDR2 sequences are LNHDA and SQIVND (reference sequence).

The genes are TRBV6-6 and TRBJ1-5; D perhaps matches TRBD1 (5 bases). CDR1 and CDR2 from the germline V gene are MNHNY and SVGAGI (reference sequence). The V end was cut by 2 bases, the J end by 2 bases, with 7 bases between. CDR3 length: 14 amino acids. CDR3 DNA sequence: TGTGCCAGCAGTTACGGAGGGGGCAATCAGCCCCAGCATTTT. Its protein product is CASSYGGGNQPQHF.

This chain links TRBV7-3 with TRBJ2-7; 8 bases are shared with TRBD1. The CDR3 sequence is 16 residues long. The germline gives CDR1 SGHTA, CDR2 FQGTGA. Germline trimming cut 1 base from V and 7 bases from J; bases unmatched to any gene: 12. The CDR3 sequence is CASSLIRDRIYDEQYF. The CDR3, as DNA: TGTGCCAGCAGCTTAATAAGGGACAGGATATACGATGAGCAGTACTTC.

This clone appeared a few times. This rearrangement joins TRBV6-1 to TRBJ1-2; D is unresolved. The CDR3 loop spans 13 amino acids. CDR1 MNHNS and CDR2 SASEGT come from the germline V gene. V was cut by 5 bases and J by 6 bases, with 13 bases left in between. This chain's CDR3 is CASSSSLVHGYTF. The CDR3 DNA follows: TGTGCCAGCAGTAGCTCCCTGGTCCATGGCTACACCTTC.

This chain uses TRBV4-2 with TRBJ2-1; D is possibly TRBD1 (6 bases). V was cut by 3 bases and J by 7 bases, with 16 bases left in between. The CDR3 has 15 residues. Germline assignment: CDR1 LGHNA and CDR2 YNFKEQ. The CDR3 DNA reads TGTGCCAGCAGCCACTACTTGGACAGTGCGAATGAGCAGTTCTTC. Translated, it gives CASSHYLDSANEQFF.

The rearrangement uses TRBV2 and TRBJ2-5; 15 bases match TRBD2. V lost 6 bases, J lost 2 bases, and 4 bases stayed unmatched. CDR1 is SNHLY and CDR2 is FYNNEI in the germline V gene. The CDR3 loop spans 16 amino acids. The CDR3 DNA reads TGTGCCAGCAGCGCTGGGACTAGCGGGGGGCAAGAGACCCAGTACTTC. Residues: CASSAGTSGGQETQYF.

The genes are TRBV28 and TRBJ1-1; 9 bases line up with TRBD1. Germline values: CDR1 MDHEN, CDR2 SYDVKM. Trimming at V came to 3 bases and at J to 7 bases, leaving 12 bases not matched to a gene. The CDR3 has 16 amino acids. CDR3 DNA: TGTGCCAGCAGTTTTCCCCGGACAGGGGTGAATATTGAAGCTTTCTTT. Its translation: CASSFPRTGVNIEAFF. The full variable domain, rest sourced from reference TRBV28 and TRBJ1-1, is DVKVTQSSRYLVKRTGEKVFLECVQDMDHENMFWYRQDPGLGLRLIYFSYDVKMKEKGDIPEGYSVSREKKERFSLILESASTNQTSMYLCASSFPRTGVNIEAFFGQGTRLTVV.

The chain has TRBV29-1 and TRBJ1-6; perhaps TRBD1 as D (5 bases). The CDR3 sequence is 13 residues long. Germline lookup yields CDR1 SQVTM and CDR2 ANQGSEA. The ends were cut back, 5 bases at V and 8 bases at J, with 13 bases in the middle. This CDR3 is CSVRQGDYSPLHF. The CDR3 coding sequence is TGCAGCGTTCGGCAGGGTGATTATTCACCCCTCCACTTT.

The chain couples TRBV6-5 to TRBJ1-1; 7 nucleotides match TRBD1. The V gene end was trimmed by 3 bases and the J gene end by 2 bases; junction bases not matched to a gene: 9. There are 16 residues in the CDR3. Per the germline V gene, CDR1 is MNHEY and CDR2 is SVGAGI. This chain's CDR3 is CASSYVGTAGNTEAFF. CDR3 DNA: TGTGCCAGCAGTTATGTAGGGACAGCCGGTAACACTGAAGCTTTCTTT.

The rearrangement joins TRBV7-3 to TRBJ2-3; 8 positions agree with TRBD1. V lost 3 bases, J lost 5 bases, and 7 bases stayed unmatched. This CDR3 contains 15 residues. CDR1 is SGHTA, CDR2 FQGTGA, per germline. This CDR3 is CASSLSGGGGDTQYF. The CDR3 DNA reads as TGTGCCAGCAGCTTGTCAGGGGGCGGTGGAGATACGCAGTATTTT.